The clone carrying this TCR beta chain has only one observation. Its antigen remains unidentified. Trimming left V 3 bases short and J 5 bases short, with 12 bases between. This CDR3 has 14 residues. Germline assignment: CDR1 KGHDR and CDR2 SFDVKD. This sample stems from a study of CD8+CD57+ T cells in acquired aplastic anemia. Those patients picked for sequencing had displayed CD8+CD57+ cell expansion on flow cytometry. Patients, without exception, had severe acquired aplastic anemia. No therapy was given to patients before blood sampling. Template material for TCR beta VDJ and CDR3 profiling consisted of genomic DNA. TCRdb called the reads again in MiXCR, with one record for every CDR3 protein. Among over 40,000 distinct CDR3 sequences listed, roughly two thirds were seen once. Study findings and constraints: Any difference that existed in CD8+ Simpson's diversity between patients and controls was not significant. Researchers report that 25 to 30 CD8+ CDR3 sequences appeared in both patients and controls.

Material: sorted CD4+, CD8+, or CD8+CD57+ T cells (not recorded which) from PBMCs. V gene TRBV24-1 combines with J gene TRBJ2-5; possible D gene TRBD1, 5 bases. This clonotype was sampled from a human donor with aplastic anemia. The CDR3, as DNA: TGTGCCACCAGTGATGCCAGGGTTCGTGAGACCCAGTACTTC. It encodes CATSDARVRETQYF.